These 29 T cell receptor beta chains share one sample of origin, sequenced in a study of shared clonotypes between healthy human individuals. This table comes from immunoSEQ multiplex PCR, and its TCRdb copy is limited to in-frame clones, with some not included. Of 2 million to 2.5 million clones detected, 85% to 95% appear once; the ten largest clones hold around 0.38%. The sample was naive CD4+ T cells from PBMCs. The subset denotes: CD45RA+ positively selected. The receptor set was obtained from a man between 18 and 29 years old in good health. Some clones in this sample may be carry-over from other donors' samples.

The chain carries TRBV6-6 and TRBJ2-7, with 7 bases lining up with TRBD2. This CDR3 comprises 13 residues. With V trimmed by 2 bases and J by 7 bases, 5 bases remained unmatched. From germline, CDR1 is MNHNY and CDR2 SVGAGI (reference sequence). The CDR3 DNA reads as TGTGCCAGCAGTTACGGGGTAGCGGGTGAGCAGTACTTC. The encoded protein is CASSYGVAGEQYF.

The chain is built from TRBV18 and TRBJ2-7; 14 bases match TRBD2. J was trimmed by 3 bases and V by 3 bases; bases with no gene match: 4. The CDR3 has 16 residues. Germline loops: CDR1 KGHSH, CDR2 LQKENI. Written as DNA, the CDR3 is TGTGCCAGCTCACCGGGACTAGCGGGAGCGAGCTACGAGCAGTACTTC. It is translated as CASSPGLAGASYEQYF.

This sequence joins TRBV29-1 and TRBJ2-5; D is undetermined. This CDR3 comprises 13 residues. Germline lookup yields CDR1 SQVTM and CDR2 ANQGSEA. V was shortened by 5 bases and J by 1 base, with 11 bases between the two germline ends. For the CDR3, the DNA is TGCAGCGTTCAAGGGCAGACCCAAGAGACCCAGTACTTC. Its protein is CSVQGQTQETQYF.

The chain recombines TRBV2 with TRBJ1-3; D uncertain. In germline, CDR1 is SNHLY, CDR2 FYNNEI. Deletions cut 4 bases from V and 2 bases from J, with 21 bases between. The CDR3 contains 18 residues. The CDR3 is CASSGSFGVLGTGNTIYF. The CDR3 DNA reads TGTGCCAGCAGTGGTTCCTTCGGGGTACTGGGGACTGGAAACACCATATATTTT.

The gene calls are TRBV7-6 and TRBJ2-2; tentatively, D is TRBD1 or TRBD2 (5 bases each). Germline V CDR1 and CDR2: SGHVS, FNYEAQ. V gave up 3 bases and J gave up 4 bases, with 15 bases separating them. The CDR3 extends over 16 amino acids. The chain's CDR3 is CASSFSLRESTGELFF. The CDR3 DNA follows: TGTGCCAGCAGCTTCTCGCTCAGGGAGAGCACCGGGGAGCTGTTTTTT.

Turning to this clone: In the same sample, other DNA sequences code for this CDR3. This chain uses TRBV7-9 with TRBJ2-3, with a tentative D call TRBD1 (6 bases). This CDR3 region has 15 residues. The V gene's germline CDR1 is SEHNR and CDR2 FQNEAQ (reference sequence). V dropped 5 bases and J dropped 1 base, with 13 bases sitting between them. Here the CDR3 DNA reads TGTGCCAGCAGCCCAACAGGGATTGGCACAGATACGCAGTATTTT. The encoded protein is CASSPTGIGTDTQYF.

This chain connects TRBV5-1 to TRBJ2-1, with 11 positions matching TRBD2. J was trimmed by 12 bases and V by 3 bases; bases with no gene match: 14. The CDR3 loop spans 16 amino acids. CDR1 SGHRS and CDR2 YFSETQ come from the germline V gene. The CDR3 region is CASSWGTSGQREVQFF. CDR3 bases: TGCGCCAGCAGCTGGGGGACTAGCGGCCAAAGAGAGGTGCAGTTCTTC. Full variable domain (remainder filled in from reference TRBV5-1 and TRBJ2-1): KAGVTQTPRYLIKTRGQQVTLSCSPISGHRSVSWYQQTPGQGLQFLFEYFSETQRNKGNFPGRFSGRQFSNSRSEMNVSTLELGDSALYLCASSWGTSGQREVQFFGPGTRLTVL.

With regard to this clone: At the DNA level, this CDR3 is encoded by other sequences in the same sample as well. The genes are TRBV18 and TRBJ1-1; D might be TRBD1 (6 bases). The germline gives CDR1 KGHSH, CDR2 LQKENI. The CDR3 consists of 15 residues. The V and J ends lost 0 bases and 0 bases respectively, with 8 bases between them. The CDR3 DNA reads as TGTGCCAGCTCACCACCGACAGGCCTGAACACTGAAGCTTTCTTT. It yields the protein CASSPPTGLNTEAFF. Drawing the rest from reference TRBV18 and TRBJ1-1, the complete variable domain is NAGVMQNPRHLVRRRGQEARLRCSPMKGHSHVYWYRQLPEEGLKFMVYLQKENIIDESGMPKERFSAEFPKEGPSILRIQQVVRGDSAAYFCASSPPTGLNTEAFFGQGTRLTVV.

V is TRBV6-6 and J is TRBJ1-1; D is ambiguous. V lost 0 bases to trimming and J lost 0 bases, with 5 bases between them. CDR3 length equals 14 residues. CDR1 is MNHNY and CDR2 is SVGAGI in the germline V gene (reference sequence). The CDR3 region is CASSYSRVNTEAFF. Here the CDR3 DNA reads TGTGCCAGCAGTTACTCCCGGGTGAACACTGAAGCTTTCTTT.

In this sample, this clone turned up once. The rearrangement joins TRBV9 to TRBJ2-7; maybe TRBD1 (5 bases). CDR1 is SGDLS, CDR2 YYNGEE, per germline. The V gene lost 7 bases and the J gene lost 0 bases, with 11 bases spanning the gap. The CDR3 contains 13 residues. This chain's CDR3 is CASSPTVSYEQYF. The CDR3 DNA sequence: TGTGCCAGCTCCCCGACAGTCTCCTACGAGCAGTACTTC.

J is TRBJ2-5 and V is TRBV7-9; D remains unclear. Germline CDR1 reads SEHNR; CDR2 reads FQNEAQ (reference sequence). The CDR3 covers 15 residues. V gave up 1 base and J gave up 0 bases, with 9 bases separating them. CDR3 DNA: TGTGCCAGCAGCTTAGGTGGAAAGTACCAAGAGACCCAGTACTTC. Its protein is CASSLGGKYQETQYF.

CDR3: CASSLLETTDTQYF. The DNA for the CDR3 is TGTGCCAGCAGTTTACTTGAAACCACAGATACGCAGTATTTT. This chain joins TRBV28 and TRBJ2-3, with unresolved D. Looked up from germline, CDR1 is MDHEN and CDR2 is SYDVKM. The CDR3 consists of 14 residues. V dropped 2 bases and J dropped 2 bases, with 8 bases sitting between them.

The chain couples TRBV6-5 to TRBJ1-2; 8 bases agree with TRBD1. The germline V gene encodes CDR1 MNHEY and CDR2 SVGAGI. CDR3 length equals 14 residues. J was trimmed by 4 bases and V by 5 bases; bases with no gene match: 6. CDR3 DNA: TGTGCCAGCAGTCGTGTCGGACAGGGCTATGGCTACACCTTC. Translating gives CASSRVGQGYGYTF.

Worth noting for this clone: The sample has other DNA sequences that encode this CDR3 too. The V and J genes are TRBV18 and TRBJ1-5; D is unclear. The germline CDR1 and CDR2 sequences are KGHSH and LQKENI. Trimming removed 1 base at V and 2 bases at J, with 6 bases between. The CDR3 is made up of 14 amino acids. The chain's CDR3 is CASSPLGGNQPQHF. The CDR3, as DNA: TGTGCCAGCTCACCACTTGGAGGCAATCAGCCCCAGCATTTT.

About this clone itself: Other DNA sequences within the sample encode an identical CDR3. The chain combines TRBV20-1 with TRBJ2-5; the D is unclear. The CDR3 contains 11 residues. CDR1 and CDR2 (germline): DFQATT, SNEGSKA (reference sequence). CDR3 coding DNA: TGCAGCGCGACAAACCAAGAGACCCAGTACTTC. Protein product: CSATNQETQYF.

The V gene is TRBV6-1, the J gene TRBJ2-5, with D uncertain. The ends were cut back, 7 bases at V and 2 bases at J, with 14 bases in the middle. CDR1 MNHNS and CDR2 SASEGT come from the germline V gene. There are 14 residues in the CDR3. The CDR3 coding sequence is TGTGCCAGCACGACTCACACCCAACAAGAGACCCAGTACTTC. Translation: CASTTHTQQETQYF.

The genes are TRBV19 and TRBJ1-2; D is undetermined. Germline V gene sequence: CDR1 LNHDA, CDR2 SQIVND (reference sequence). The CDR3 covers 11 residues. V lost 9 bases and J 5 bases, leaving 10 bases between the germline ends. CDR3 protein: CASRSLYGYTF. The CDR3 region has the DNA TGTGCCAGCCGTAGTCTGTATGGCTACACCTTC.

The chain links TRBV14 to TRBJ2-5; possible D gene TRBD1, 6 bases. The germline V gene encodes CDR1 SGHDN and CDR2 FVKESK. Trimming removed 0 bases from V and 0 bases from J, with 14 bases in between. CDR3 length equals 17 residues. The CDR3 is CASSQEQGGADQETQYF. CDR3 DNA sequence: TGTGCCAGCAGCCAAGAACAAGGGGGAGCCGACCAAGAGACCCAGTACTTC.

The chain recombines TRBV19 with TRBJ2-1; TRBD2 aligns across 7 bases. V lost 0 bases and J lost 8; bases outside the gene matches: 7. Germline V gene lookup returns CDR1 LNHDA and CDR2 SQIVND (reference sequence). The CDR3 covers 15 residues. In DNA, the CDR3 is TGTGCCAGTAGTATAGATCAGCGGGGAACGTATGAGCAGTTCTTC. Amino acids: CASSIDQRGTYEQFF.

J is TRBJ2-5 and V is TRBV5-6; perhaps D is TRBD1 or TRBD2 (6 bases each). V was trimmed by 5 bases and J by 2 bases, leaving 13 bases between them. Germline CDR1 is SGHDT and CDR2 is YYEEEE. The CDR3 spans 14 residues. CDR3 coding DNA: TGTGCCAGCAGGCCCCCGGGGGCTCAAGAGACCCAGTACTTC. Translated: CASRPPGAQETQYF.

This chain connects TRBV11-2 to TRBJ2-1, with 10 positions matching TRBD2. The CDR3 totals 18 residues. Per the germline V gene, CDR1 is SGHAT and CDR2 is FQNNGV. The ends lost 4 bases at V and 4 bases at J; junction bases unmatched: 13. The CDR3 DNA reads TGTGCCAGCAGCTCTGGACTAGCGGCCCCCCTTTCTTACAATGAGCAGTTCTTC. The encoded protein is CASSSGLAAPLSYNEQFF.

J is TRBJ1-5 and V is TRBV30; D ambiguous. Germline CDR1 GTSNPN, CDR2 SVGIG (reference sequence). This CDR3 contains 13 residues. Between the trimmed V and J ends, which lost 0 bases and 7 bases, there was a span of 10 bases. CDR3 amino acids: CAWSVQGHQPQHF. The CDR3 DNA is TGTGCCTGGAGTGTACAAGGCCACCAGCCCCAGCATTTT.

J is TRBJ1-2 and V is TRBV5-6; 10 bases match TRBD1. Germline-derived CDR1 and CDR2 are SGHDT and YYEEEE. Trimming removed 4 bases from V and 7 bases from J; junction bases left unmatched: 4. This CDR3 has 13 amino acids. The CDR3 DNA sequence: TGTGCCAGCAGCCGACAGGGGGCACTTGGCTACACCTTC. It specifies CASSRQGALGYTF.

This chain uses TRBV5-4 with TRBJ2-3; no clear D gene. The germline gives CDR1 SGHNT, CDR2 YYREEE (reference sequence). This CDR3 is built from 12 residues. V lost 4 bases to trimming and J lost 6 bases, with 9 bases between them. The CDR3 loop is CASSGVFDTQYF. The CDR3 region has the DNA TGTGCCAGCAGCGGAGTCTTCGATACGCAGTATTTT.

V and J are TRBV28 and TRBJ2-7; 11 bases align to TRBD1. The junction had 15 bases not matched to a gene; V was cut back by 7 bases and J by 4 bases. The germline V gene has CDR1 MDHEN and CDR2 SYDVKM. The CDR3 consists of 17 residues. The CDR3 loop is CASNGRTGGGSGYEQYF. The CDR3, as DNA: TGTGCCAGCAACGGAAGGACAGGGGGCGGTTCGGGGTACGAGCAGTACTTC.

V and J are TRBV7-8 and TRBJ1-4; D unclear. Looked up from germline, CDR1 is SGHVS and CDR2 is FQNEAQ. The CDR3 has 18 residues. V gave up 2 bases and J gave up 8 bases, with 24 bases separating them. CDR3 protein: CASSLYRAWREVQEKLFF. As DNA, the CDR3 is TGTGCCAGCAGCTTATACCGGGCGTGGAGGGAGGTCCAAGAAAAACTGTTTTTT.

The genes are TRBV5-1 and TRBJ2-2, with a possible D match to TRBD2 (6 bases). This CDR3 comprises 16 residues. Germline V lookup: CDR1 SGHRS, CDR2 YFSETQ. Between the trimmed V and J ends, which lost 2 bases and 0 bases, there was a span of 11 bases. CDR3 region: CASSFSTGANTGELFF. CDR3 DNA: TGCGCCAGCAGCTTCTCCACGGGGGCGAACACCGGGGAGCTGTTTTTT.

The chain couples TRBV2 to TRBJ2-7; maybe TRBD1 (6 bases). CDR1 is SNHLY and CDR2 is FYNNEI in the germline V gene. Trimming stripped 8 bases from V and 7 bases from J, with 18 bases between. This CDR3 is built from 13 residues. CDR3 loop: CASLLQGSGEQYF. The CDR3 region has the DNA TGTGCCAGCCTCCTACAGGGATCGGGTGAGCAGTACTTC.

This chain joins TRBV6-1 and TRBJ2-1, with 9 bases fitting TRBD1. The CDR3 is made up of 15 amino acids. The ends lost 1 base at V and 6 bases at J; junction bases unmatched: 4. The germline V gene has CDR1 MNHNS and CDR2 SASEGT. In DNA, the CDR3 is TGTGCCAGCAGTGAAGAGGACAGGGGTACCAATGAGCAGTTCTTC. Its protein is CASSEEDRGTNEQFF.